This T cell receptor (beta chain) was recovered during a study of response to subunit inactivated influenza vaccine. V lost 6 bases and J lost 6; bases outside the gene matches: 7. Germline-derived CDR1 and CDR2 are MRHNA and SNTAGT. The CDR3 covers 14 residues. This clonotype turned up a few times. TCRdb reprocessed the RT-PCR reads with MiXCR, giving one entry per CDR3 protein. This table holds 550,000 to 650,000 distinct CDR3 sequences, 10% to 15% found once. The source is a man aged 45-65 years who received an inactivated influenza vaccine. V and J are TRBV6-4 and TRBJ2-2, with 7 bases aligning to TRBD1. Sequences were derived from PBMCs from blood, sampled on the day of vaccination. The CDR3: CASREDRVAGELFF. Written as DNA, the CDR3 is TGTGCCAGCAGAGAAGACAGGGTCGCCGGGGAGCTGTTTTTT.